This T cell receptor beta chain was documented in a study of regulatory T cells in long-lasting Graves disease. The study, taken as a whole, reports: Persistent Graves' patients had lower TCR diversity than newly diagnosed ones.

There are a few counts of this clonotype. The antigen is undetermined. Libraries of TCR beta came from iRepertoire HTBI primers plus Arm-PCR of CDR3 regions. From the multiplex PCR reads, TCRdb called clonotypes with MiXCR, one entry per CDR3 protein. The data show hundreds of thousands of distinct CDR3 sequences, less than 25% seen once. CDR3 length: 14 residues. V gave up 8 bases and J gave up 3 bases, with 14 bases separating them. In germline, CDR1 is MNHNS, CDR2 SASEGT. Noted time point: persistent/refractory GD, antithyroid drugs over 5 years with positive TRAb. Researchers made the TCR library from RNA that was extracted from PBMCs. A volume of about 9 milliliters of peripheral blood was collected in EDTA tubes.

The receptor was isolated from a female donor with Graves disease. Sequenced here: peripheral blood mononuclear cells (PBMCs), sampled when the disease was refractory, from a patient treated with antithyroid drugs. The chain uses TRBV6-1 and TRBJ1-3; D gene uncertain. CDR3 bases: TGTGCCAGCGTCACACTTTCGGATGGAAACACCATATATTTT. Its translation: CASVTLSDGNTIYF.